This is a list of T cell receptor beta chains from one sample in a study of blood T cell repertoires in COVID-19. TCRdb's copy holds only in-frame clones and misses some; the assay was immunoSEQ multiplex PCR. This table has about 140,000 clones, about 86% appearing once. The material sequenced was peripheral blood. The receptors shown here come from an older woman with active or convalescent COVID-19. Both conserved end residues are part of each CDR3. The D gene is left open where the match is weak.

>TRBV7-3|TRBJ2-6|-
TGTGCCAGCAGCCCGCCGCCGAGCTCTGGGGCCAACGTCCTGACTTTC
CASSPPPSSGANVLTF
>TRBV30|TRBJ2-5|TRBD2
TGTGCCTGGAGTGTGGGACTAGGTGGAGGGGAGACCCAGTACTTC
CAWSVGLGGGETQYF
>TRBV6-5|TRBJ1-2|-
TGTGCCAGCAGTTCTCTCGGGATGCGGGGCAACTATGGCTACACCTTC
CASSSLGMRGNYGYTF
>TRBV15|TRBJ2-3|TRBD2
TGTGCCACCAGCAGAGGAGCGGGGGCTAGCACAGATACGCAGTATTTT
CATSRGAGASTDTQYF
>TRBV12-3/TRBV12-4|TRBJ1-1|-
TGTGCCAGCAGCCTCAGGTTGAACACTGAAGCTTTCTTT
CASSLRLNTEAFF
>TRBV14|TRBJ1-2|-
TGTGCCAGCAGCCAAGTCCAGGGGATCGGTGGCTACACCTTC
CASSQVQGIGGYTF
>TRBV5-5|TRBJ2-4|-
TGTGCCAGCAGCGCGGCTCGACAGGCCTATATTCAGTACTTC
CASSAARQAYIQYF
>TRBV29-1|TRBJ2-6|TRBD1
TGCAGCGTACAGGGGGACTCTGGGGCCAACGTCCTGACTTTC
CSVQGDSGANVLTF
>TRBV4-3|TRBJ1-1|-
TGCGCCAGCAGCTACGACACCTCGAACACTGAAGCTTTCTTT
CASSYDTSNTEAFF
>TRBV2|TRBJ2-5|-
TGTGCCAGCAAGATAGGACTACCCCCCCTGGAGACCCAGTACTTC
CASKIGLPPLETQYF